This T cell receptor beta chain was retrieved from a study of T cell repertoires in cytomegalovirus infection. Worth noting for this clonotype: The antigen is not known.

Findings and caveats of the study: CMV-specific HLA-C-restricted TCR beta clonotypes dominated the ex vivo response.

TCRdb re-derived calls from the reads in MiXCR, one entry per CDR3 protein. The sample carries some 54,000 distinct CDR3 sequences, roughly 21% recorded once. Trimming stripped 8 bases from V and 10 bases from J, with 24 bases between. From germline, CDR1 is MNHNY and CDR2 SVGAGI (reference sequence). The CDR3 covers 16 residues. The clonotype was recovered from a human donor in good health (CMV status not recorded). Some clones in this sample may be carry-over from other donors' samples. The chain carries TRBV6-6 and TRBJ1-6, with D perhaps TRBD1 (5 bases). The input for sequencing was CD8+ T cells from cultured PBMCs, taken from culture after CMV antigen stimulation. DNA for the CDR3: TGTGCCAGCGACCTGGGAGGGGCAGGGTGGAAGTCACCCCTCCACTTT. Its protein is CASDLGGAGWKSPLHF.